Below are 18 T cell receptor beta chains sequenced from a single sample in a study of beta chain features in type 1 diabetes. Every bit of the isolated RNA underwent reverse transcription, so sequencing read expressed TCRB transcripts. This table comes from immunoSEQ multiplex PCR, and its TCRdb copy is limited to in-frame clones, with some not included. The sample shows 640,000 or so clones, 13% of them seen only once. These TCRs' antigens remain unknown. Study results and limitations: For Type 1 diabetes patients, all four CD4+ subsets carried TCRB CDR3s that were moderately but significantly shorter.

What was sequenced was naive CD4+ T cells from blood. These receptors came from a man between 18 and 29 years old with type 1 diabetes.

This chain links TRBV28 with TRBJ2-5; D remains unclear. This CDR3 is 10 amino acids long. Germline-derived CDR1 and CDR2 are MDHEN and SYDVKM. The V gene lost 3 bases and the J gene lost 7 bases, with 3 bases spanning the gap. CDR3 sequence (DNA): TGTGCCAGCAGTTTCGGGACCCAGTACTTC. It translates to CASSFGTQYF.

V and J are TRBV5-1 and TRBJ1-2; weak D call: TRBD1 (5 bases). Germline assignment: CDR1 SGHRS and CDR2 YFSETQ. V was cut by 0 bases and J by 8 bases, with 17 bases left in between. There are 15 residues in the CDR3. The CDR3 DNA follows: TGCGCCAGCAGCTTGGCCGGGCAGACAGCTGGAGGCTACACCTTC. Amino acids: CASSLAGQTAGGYTF. The full variable domain, in which reference TRBV5-1 and TRBJ1-2 provide the parts outside the CDR3, is KAGVTQTPRYLIKTRGQQVTLSCSPISGHRSVSWYQQTPGQGLQFLFEYFSETQRNKGNFPGRFSGRQFSNSRSEMNVSTLELGDSALYLCASSLAGQTAGGYTFGSGTRLTVV.

The gene calls are TRBV5-1 and TRBJ2-5; D may be TRBD1 (5 bases). Germline V gene lookup returns CDR1 SGHRS and CDR2 YFSETQ. V was clipped by 2 bases and J by 2 bases, with 13 bases between them. The length of the CDR3 is 15 residues. In DNA form, the CDR3 reads TGCGCCAGCAGCTTAGGCAGGGCTTCACAAGAGACCCAGTACTTC. Protein: CASSLGRASQETQYF.

The chain recombines TRBV19 with TRBJ1-6; no reliable D call. The CDR3 contains 14 residues. Germline CDR1 LNHDA, CDR2 SQIVND (reference sequence). Trimming took 3 bases from V and 7 from J, leaving 10 bases between them. The CDR3 coding sequence is TGTGCCAGTAGTATTGGGAGTGGGAATTCACCCCTCCACTTT. Its translation is CASSIGSGNSPLHF.

This clone occurred a few times. This chain connects TRBV6-4 to TRBJ2-6; D gene uncertain. V gave up 4 bases and J gave up 2 bases, with 9 bases separating them. The CDR3 spans 15 residues. Germline CDR1 is MRHNA and CDR2 is SNTAGT. The CDR3 loop reads CASSVRAAGANVLTF. In DNA form, the CDR3 reads TGTGCCAGCAGTGTTCGGGCTGCTGGGGCCAACGTCCTGACTTTC.

This clone turned up a few times. The chain is built from TRBV5-6 and TRBJ1-4; 10 bases match TRBD1. J was trimmed by 8 bases and V by 0 bases; bases with no gene match: 4. The CDR3 contains 15 residues. Germline values: CDR1 SGHDT, CDR2 YYEEEE. CDR3 DNA: TGTGCCAGCAGCTTGGAGGGACAGGGGAAAGAAAAACTGTTTTTT. This gives the protein CASSLEGQGKEKLFF.

CDR3 loop: CAWGGGTGSYEQYF. Written as DNA, the CDR3 is TGTGCCTGGGGAGGGGGGACCGGCTCCTACGAGCAGTACTTC. The chain recombines TRBV30 with TRBJ2-7; possibly TRBD1 or TRBD2 for D (6 bases each). This CDR3 spans 14 amino acids. V lost 5 bases, J lost 0 bases, and 14 bases lay in between. Germline assignment: CDR1 GTSNPN and CDR2 SVGIG (reference sequence).

This clone was seen more than once but under ten times. V usage is TRBV6-5 and J usage is TRBJ1-2; 7 nucleotides agree with TRBD1. Germline V CDR1 and CDR2: MNHEY, SVGAGI. The V and J ends lost 6 bases and 7 bases, in that order; junction bases with no gene match: 11. The CDR3 length is 14 residues. The CDR3 loop is CASREIDRDGGYTF. The DNA of the CDR3 is TGTGCCAGCAGAGAGATCGACAGGGATGGTGGCTACACCTTC.

A few counts support this clone. The sample carries other DNA sequences with the same CDR3. The chain recombines TRBV29-1 with TRBJ1-2; D gene uncertain. CDR3 length: 11 amino acids. Germline CDR1 SQVTM, CDR2 ANQGSEA. V shed 3 bases and J shed 4 bases, with 6 bases lying between them. The DNA for the CDR3 is TGCAGCGTTGAGTCAGTCTATGGCTACACCTTC. Translated, it gives CSVESVYGYTF.

This clone has just a few counts. V and J are TRBV2 and TRBJ2-1; TRBD2 aligns across 7 bases. The CDR3 covers 14 residues. The trim removed 3 bases at V and 10 bases at J, leaving 9 bases unmatched. From germline, CDR1 is SNHLY and CDR2 FYNNEI. The CDR3 spells CASSDGSAGVEQFF. The CDR3, as DNA: TGTGCCAGCAGTGATGGTAGCGCGGGGGTGGAGCAGTTCTTC.

The chain joins TRBV6-4 to TRBJ2-3; TRBD1 matches 8 bases. Per the germline V gene, CDR1 is MRHNA and CDR2 is SNTAGT. The CDR3 is 15 amino acids. Trimming at V came to 2 bases and at J to 4 bases, leaving 5 bases not matched to a gene. The CDR3 bases are TGTGCCAGCAGTGACCTAACAGGGGGATCAGATACGCAGTATTTT. Translated: CASSDLTGGSDTQYF.

The V and J genes are TRBV7-9 and TRBJ2-7; D perhaps matches TRBD1 (6 bases). Germline CDR1 SEHNR, CDR2 FQNEAQ (reference sequence). This CDR3 contains 14 residues. The V and J ends lost 2 bases and 2 bases respectively, with 10 bases between them. The CDR3: CASSLTGQTYEQYF. As DNA, the CDR3 is TGTGCCAGCAGCTTAACAGGACAGACCTACGAGCAGTACTTC.

V and J are TRBV19 and TRBJ2-5; D unclear. V lost 5 bases, J lost 4 bases, and 11 bases lay in between. Germline V lookup: CDR1 LNHDA, CDR2 SQIVND (reference sequence). The CDR3 has 13 amino acids. The CDR3 region is CASSFGPRETQYF. DNA of the CDR3: TGTGCCAGTAGTTTTGGCCCCAGAGAGACCCAGTACTTC.

The rearrangement uses TRBV6-5 and TRBJ2-3, with 7 bases lining up with TRBD2. The CDR3 runs to 16 residues. Germline V gene lookup returns CDR1 MNHEY and CDR2 SVGAGI. Unmatched junction bases numbered 5, after V lost 0 bases and J lost 2 bases. This CDR3 is CASSYSGAGNTDTQYF. In DNA, the CDR3 is TGTGCCAGCAGTTACTCAGGAGCGGGAAACACAGATACGCAGTATTTT.

This sequence joins TRBV5-1 and TRBJ2-2, with 7 positions matching TRBD1. Germline CDR1 is SGHRS and CDR2 is YFSETQ. The CDR3 is 16 amino acids. With V trimmed by 4 bases and J by 0 bases, 6 bases remained unmatched. DNA for the CDR3: TGCGCCAGCAGCGCTTCCGGGACAGCGAACACCGGGGAGCTGTTTTTT. Translating gives CASSASGTANTGELFF.

This clone occurred a few times. V is TRBV19 and J is TRBJ1-2; 7 bases are a match to TRBD1. Losses at the gene ends were 6 bases for V and 4 bases for J; bases not matched to a gene: 5. Germline CDR1 LNHDA, CDR2 SQIVND (reference sequence). This CDR3 region has 13 residues. The CDR3 DNA sequence: TGTGCCAGTAGGACAGGGAAACCCTATGGCTACACCTTC. It encodes CASRTGKPYGYTF. Based on the CDR3 plus reference TRBV19 and TRBJ1-2, the full variable domain is DGGITQSPKYLFRKEGQNVTLSCEQNLNHDAMYWYRQDPGQGLRLIYYSQIVNDFQKGDIAEGYSVSREKKESFPLTVTSAQKNPTAFYLCASRTGKPYGYTFGSGTRLTVV.

The chain joins TRBV25-1 to TRBJ2-1; 7 bases map to TRBD1. Trimming cost V 10 bases and J 8 bases; bases outside gene matches: 5. Germline lookup yields CDR1 MGHDK and CDR2 SYGVNS. CDR3 size: 11 residues. CDR3 residues: CATRGFDEQFF. The CDR3 DNA reads TGTGCCACCAGGGGGTTCGATGAGCAGTTCTTC.

This clone came up a few times. This rearrangement joins TRBV6-6 to TRBJ1-5; D remains unclear. This CDR3 has 15 amino acids. Germline V lookup: CDR1 MNHNY, CDR2 SVGAGI (reference sequence). V was clipped by 7 bases and J by 1 base, with 14 bases between them. CDR3 DNA sequence: TGTGCCAGCAATCTACGGGAGGAGAGCAATCAGCCCCAGCATTTT. Encoded protein: CASNLREESNQPQHF.